This T cell receptor beta chain was profiled in a study of shared clonotypes between healthy human individuals. Study outcomes and limitations: A few donors shared 4.5% to 6.5% of their naive CD4 clonotypes. Clonotype sharing among the donors was expected to vary with sequencing depth.

For every subset, genomic DNA was evenly distributed across several immunoSEQ plates. Only in-frame clones appear in the TCRdb table, and some are missing; sequencing was by immunoSEQ multiplex PCR. This table has about 2.1 million clones, 93% appearing once. The naive CD8 subset, CD45RO-negative cells positively selected for CCR7, excluded terminally differentiated effector memory CD45RA+ cells. Every one of the donors was a Caucasian adult that lived in Nashville, Tennessee. Turning to this clone: The antigen remains undetermined.

Germline V lookup: CDR1 SGHDN, CDR2 FVKESK. This CDR3 spans 18 amino acids. Trimming cost V 4 bases and J 2 bases; bases outside gene matches: 13. The sequence was obtained from a man younger than 35 in good health. Some clones in this sample may be carry-over from other donors' samples. Sequencing was done on a sample of naive CD8+ T cells from PBMCs. The genes are TRBV14 and TRBJ2-3; TRBD2 aligns across 9 bases. The DNA for the CDR3 is TGTGCCAGCAGCCGACTAGCGGAAAAACGGTGGAACACAGATACGCAGTATTTT. It is translated as CASSRLAEKRWNTDTQYF.